This entry describes one T cell receptor (beta chain). What it binds is unknown. The data were taken from a study of Ad26.COV2.S vaccination and SARS-CoV-2 variants. Study at large: The donor participated in the COV1001 trial, in its Ad26.COV2.S arm. Once, or twice with 56 days between doses, Ad26.COV2.S was given intramuscularly. Regarding the study as a whole: Non-spike TCR breadth did not differ much between vaccine and placebo recipients.

V gave up 8 bases and J gave up 2 bases, with 12 bases separating them. Germline CDR1 is MNHEY and CDR2 is SVGAGI. The CDR3 runs 13 residues. Profiling relied on immunoSEQ multiplex PCR, and the TCRdb table lists in-frame clones only, not all of them. The repertoire holds approximately 300,000 clones, with about 82% as singletons. Treatment here: around 19 received Ad26.COV2.S at low or high dose, single or two shots; 5 received placebo; per-sample allocation not given. Day 63 after the first vaccine or placebo injection was the time point for sampling. This TCR came from a person between 18 and 65 years old who received the Ad26.COV2.S COVID-19 vaccine or a placebo. This sequence joins TRBV6-5 and TRBJ1-2; the D gene is possibly TRBD1 (5 bases). The sequencing used peripheral blood, collected in a trial of Ad26.COV2.S vaccine versus placebo. This chain's CDR3 is CASRQSWNYGYTF. The DNA of the CDR3 is TGTGCCAGCCGACAGTCGTGGAACTATGGCTACACCTTC.